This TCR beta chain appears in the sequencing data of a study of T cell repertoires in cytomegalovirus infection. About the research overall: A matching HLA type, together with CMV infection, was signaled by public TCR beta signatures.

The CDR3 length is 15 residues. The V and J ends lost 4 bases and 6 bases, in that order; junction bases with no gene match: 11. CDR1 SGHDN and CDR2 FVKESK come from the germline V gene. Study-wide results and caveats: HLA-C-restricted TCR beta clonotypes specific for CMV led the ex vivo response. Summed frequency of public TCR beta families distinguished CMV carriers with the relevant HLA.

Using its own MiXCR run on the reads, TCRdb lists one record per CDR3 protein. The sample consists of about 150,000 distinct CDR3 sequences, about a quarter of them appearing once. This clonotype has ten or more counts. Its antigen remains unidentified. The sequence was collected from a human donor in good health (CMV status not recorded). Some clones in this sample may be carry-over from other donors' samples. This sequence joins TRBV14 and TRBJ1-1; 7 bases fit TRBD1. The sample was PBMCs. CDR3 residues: CASSPTGIGNAEAFF. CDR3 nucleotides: TGTGCCAGCAGCCCGACAGGGATCGGTAACGCTGAAGCTTTCTTT. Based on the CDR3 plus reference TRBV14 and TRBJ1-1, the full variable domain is EAGVTQFPSHSVIEKGQTVTLRCDPISGHDNLYWYRRVMGKEIKFLLHFVKESKQDESGMPNNRFLAERTGGTYSTLKVQPAELEDSGVYFCASSPTGIGNAEAFFGQGTRLTVV.